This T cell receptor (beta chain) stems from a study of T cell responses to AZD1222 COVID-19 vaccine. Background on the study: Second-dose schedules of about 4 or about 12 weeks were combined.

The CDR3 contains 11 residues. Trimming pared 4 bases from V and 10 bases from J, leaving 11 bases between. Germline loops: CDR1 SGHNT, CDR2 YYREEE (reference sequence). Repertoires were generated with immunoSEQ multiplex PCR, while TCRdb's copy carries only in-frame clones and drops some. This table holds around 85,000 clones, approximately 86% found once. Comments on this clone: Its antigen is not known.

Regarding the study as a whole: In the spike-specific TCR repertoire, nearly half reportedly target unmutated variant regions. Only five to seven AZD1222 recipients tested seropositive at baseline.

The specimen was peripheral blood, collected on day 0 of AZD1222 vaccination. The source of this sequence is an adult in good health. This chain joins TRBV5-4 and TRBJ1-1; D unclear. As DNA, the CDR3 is TGTGCCAGCAGCCCCGGGTTAGGAGCTTTCTTT. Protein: CASSPGLGAFF.